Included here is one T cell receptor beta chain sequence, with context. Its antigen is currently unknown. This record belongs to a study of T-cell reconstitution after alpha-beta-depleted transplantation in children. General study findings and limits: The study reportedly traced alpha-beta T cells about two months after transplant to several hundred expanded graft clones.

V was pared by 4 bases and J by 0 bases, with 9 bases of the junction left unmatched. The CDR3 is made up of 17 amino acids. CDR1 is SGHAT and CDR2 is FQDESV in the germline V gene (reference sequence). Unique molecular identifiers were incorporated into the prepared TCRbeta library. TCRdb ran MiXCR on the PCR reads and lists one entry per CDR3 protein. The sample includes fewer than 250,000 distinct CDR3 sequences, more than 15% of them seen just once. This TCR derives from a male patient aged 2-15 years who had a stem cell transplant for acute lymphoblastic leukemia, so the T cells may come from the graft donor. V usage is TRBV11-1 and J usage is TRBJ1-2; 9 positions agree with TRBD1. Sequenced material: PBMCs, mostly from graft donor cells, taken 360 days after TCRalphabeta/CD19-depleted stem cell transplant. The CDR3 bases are TGTGCCAGCAGCTCAACGACAGGGGGGACACCTAACTATGGCTACACCTTC. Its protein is CASSSTTGGTPNYGYTF.